Listed here are 26 T cell receptor beta chains from one sample, sequenced in a study of blood T cell repertoires in COVID-19. Assay used: immunoSEQ multiplex PCR; TCRdb lists only in-frame clones, some missing. The profile shows some 350,000 clones, 80% to 90% of them singletons. Sequencing was performed on PBMCs or T cells enriched from blood (not recorded which). These receptors came from a man aged 25-45 years who had recovered from COVID-19.

V is TRBV29-1 and J is TRBJ1-1; D may be TRBD1 (6 bases). V shed 4 bases and J shed 8 bases, with 38 bases lying between them. Per germline, CDR1 SQVTM and CDR2 ANQGSEA. This CDR3 comprises 20 residues. DNA for the CDR3: TGCAGCGTTGCGGGCCTGTTGGGTTCAGGCCTGTTGGACCGGGGGGCGGAAGCTTTCTTT. Protein product: CSVAGLLGSGLLDRGAEAFF.

The chain combines TRBV5-4 with TRBJ2-3; tentative D call: TRBD2 (6 bases). The CDR3 sequence is 15 residues long. The germline gives CDR1 SGHNT, CDR2 YYREEE (reference sequence). V was pared by 2 bases and J by 2 bases, with 12 bases between. The CDR3 is CASSLGRGTTDTQYF. For the CDR3, the DNA is TGTGCCAGCAGCTTAGGCCGGGGGACCACAGATACGCAGTATTTT.

The CDR3 DNA sequence: TGTGCCAGCAGTTTATTCGGGACAGGGGGCGAACAGCCCCAGCATTTT. As protein: CASSLFGTGGEQPQHF. The V call is TRBV28, the J call TRBJ1-5, with 12 bases lining up with TRBD1. The CDR3 spans 16 residues. The junction had 5 bases not matched to a gene; V was cut back by 1 base and J by 7 bases. Germline CDR1 is MDHEN and CDR2 is SYDVKM.

The V call is TRBV30, the J call TRBJ2-3, with TRBD1 as a possible D gene (5 bases). Germline assignment: CDR1 GTSNPN and CDR2 SVGIG (reference sequence). The CDR3 length is 14 residues. V was clipped by 5 bases and J by 6 bases, with 18 bases between them. CDR3 protein: CAWGTGLGVDTQYF. CDR3 in DNA: TGTGCCTGGGGTACAGGATTAGGTGTGGATACGCAGTATTTT.

The chain joins TRBV5-5 to TRBJ2-1, with TRBD1 matching over 7 bases. CDR3 size: 15 residues. The germline V gene encodes CDR1 SGHKS and CDR2 YYEKEE (reference sequence). Germline trimming cut 2 bases from V and 0 bases from J; bases unmatched to any gene: 2. CDR3 sequence reads: CASSFRDSSYNEQFF. The CDR3, as DNA: TGTGCCAGCAGCTTCCGGGACAGCTCCTACAATGAGCAGTTCTTC.

The chain is built from TRBV6-4 and TRBJ2-7, with 10 nucleotides matching TRBD2. The CDR3 has 14 amino acids. The V gene's germline CDR1 is MRHNA and CDR2 SNTAGT. Trimming at V came to 5 bases and at J to 2 bases, leaving 3 bases not matched to a gene. The CDR3 DNA sequence: TGTGCCAGCAGTCCACTAGCGGGGACCTACGAGCAGTACTTC. This sequence encodes CASSPLAGTYEQYF.

The gene calls are TRBV9 and TRBJ2-1; TRBD2 aligns across 9 bases. CDR1 SGDLS and CDR2 YYNGEE come from the germline V gene. V shed 1 base and J 13 bases; nucleotides not matched to a gene: 9. The CDR3 runs to 14 residues. CDR3 sequence (DNA): TGTGCCAGCAGCGTAAGGGCGGGGGGGCAGCGTCAGTTCTTC. This gives the protein CASSVRAGGQRQFF.

The chain has TRBV30 and TRBJ2-7; D perhaps matches TRBD1 (5 bases). V was shortened by 0 bases and J by 7 bases, with 13 bases between the two germline ends. The CDR3 is 13 residues long. Germline-derived CDR1 and CDR2 are GTSNPN and SVGIG (reference sequence). The CDR3, as DNA: TGTGCCTGGAGTGTACTGCAGGGCTGGGAGCAGTACTTC. Translation gives CAWSVLQGWEQYF.

The chain has TRBV28 and TRBJ1-1, with no clear D. Trimming shortened V by 7 bases and J by 1 base, and 10 bases separated the two germline ends. The CDR3 runs to 13 residues. The germline V gene encodes CDR1 MDHEN and CDR2 SYDVKM. The CDR3 nucleotides are TGTGCCAGCAATTCCCGGGGGAACACTGAAGCTTTCTTT. It codes for CASNSRGNTEAFF.

This clone is a singleton in its sample. This rearrangement joins TRBV28 to TRBJ2-1; 10 nucleotides line up with TRBD2. This CDR3 has 15 residues. Germline assignment: CDR1 MDHEN and CDR2 SYDVKM. The trim removed 2 bases at V and 4 bases at J, leaving 2 bases unmatched. The CDR3 DNA is TGTGCCAGCAGTTTAAGCGGGGGGGTTTACAATGAGCAGTTCTTC. Protein: CASSLSGGVYNEQFF.

V is TRBV5-6 and J is TRBJ2-3; TRBD2 aligns across 7 bases. V shed 2 bases, J shed 11 bases, and the junction held 8 bases outside the gene matches. Looked up from germline, CDR1 is SGHDT and CDR2 is YYEEEE. This CDR3 comprises 13 residues. For the CDR3, the DNA is TGTGCCAGCAGCTTAAGTTGGGAGGGTGAGCAGTATTTT. It translates to CASSLSWEGEQYF.

This chain connects TRBV3-1 (or the pseudogene TRBV3-2) to TRBJ1-5; maybe TRBD1 (5 bases). The germline CDR1 and CDR2 sequences are LGHDT and YNNKEL (reference sequence). This CDR3 is 15 amino acids long. V was cut by 0 bases and J by 5 bases, with 11 bases left in between. The chain's CDR3 is CASSQDMGGYQPQHF. CDR3 DNA: TGTGCCAGCAGCCAAGATATGGGGGGATATCAGCCCCAGCATTTT.

The V call is TRBV2, the J call TRBJ2-1; the D is unclear. Trimming pared 3 bases from V and 4 bases from J, leaving 13 bases between. This CDR3 comprises 15 residues. CDR1 is SNHLY, CDR2 FYNNEI, per germline. The CDR3 protein is CASSEAQTTYNEQFF. CDR3 coding DNA: TGTGCCAGCAGTGAGGCACAGACAACTTACAATGAGCAGTTCTTC.

V gene TRBV24-1 combines with J gene TRBJ2-7, with 9 positions matching TRBD1. V lost 2 bases and J lost 6; bases outside the gene matches: 7. CDR1 is KGHDR, CDR2 SFDVKD, per germline. The length of the CDR3 is 15 residues. CDR3 region: CATSDSRTGVGEQYF. Written as DNA, the CDR3 is TGTGCCACCAGTGATTCGCGGACAGGGGTAGGCGAGCAGTACTTC.

V gene TRBV28 combines with J gene TRBJ1-1; D not resolved. Trimming stripped 7 bases from V and 1 base from J, with 10 bases between. Germline values: CDR1 MDHEN, CDR2 SYDVKM. The CDR3 has 13 amino acids. CDR3 nucleotide sequence: TGTGCCAGCACCCACACAAGGAACACTGAAGCTTTCTTT. Its translation is CASTHTRNTEAFF.

The chain couples TRBV3-1 (or the pseudogene TRBV3-2) to TRBJ2-7; D possibly corresponds to TRBD1 (5 bases). Trimming shortened V by 1 base and J by 7 bases, and 14 bases separated the two germline ends. This CDR3 region has 14 residues. Germline lookup yields CDR1 LGHDT and CDR2 YNNKEL (reference sequence). The chain's CDR3 is CASSQVIGVGEQYF. The CDR3 bases are TGTGCCAGCAGCCAAGTGATAGGGGTGGGGGAGCAGTACTTC.

The chain couples TRBV7-9 to TRBJ1-2; 8 bases align to TRBD1. V gave up 4 bases and J gave up 4 bases; unmatched junction bases: 11. The germline V gene has CDR1 SEHNR and CDR2 FQNEAQ (reference sequence). The CDR3 has 16 residues. The CDR3 nucleotides are TGTGCCAGCAGCTCGTGGACAGGGAAGATAGGCTATGGCTACACCTTC. Translating it yields CASSSWTGKIGYGYTF.

V gene TRBV7-9 combines with J gene TRBJ1-3; unclear D gene. The CDR3 spans 16 residues. The germline V gene has CDR1 SEHNR and CDR2 FQNEAQ (reference sequence). V lost 5 bases, J lost 2 bases, and 16 bases lay in between. In DNA, the CDR3 is TGTGCCAGCAGCCCTCCCCCAACATCCCCTGGAAACACCATATATTTT. This encodes CASSPPPTSPGNTIYF.

The rearrangement joins TRBV7-9 to TRBJ2-1, with D possibly being TRBD1 (6 bases). The CDR3 runs 15 residues. Germline CDR1 reads SEHNR; CDR2 reads FQNEAQ (reference sequence). With 4 bases removed from V and 4 bases from J, the gap between germline ends came to 14 bases. The CDR3 region has the DNA TGTGCCAGCAGCTCGGACAGCTGGGCGTACAATGAGCAGTTCTTC. This translates into CASSSDSWAYNEQFF.

In DNA, the CDR3 is TGTGCCAGCAGTCCCCGGGAATTCTGGGGAGTTCGCCGAGGCTACACCTTC. It codes for CASSPREFWGVRRGYTF. This rearrangement joins TRBV6-2 or TRBV6-3 to TRBJ1-2; D is unclear. The CDR3 spans 17 residues. The ends were cut back, 5 bases at V and 8 bases at J, with 27 bases in the middle. From germline, CDR1 is MNHEY and CDR2 SVGEGT.

This clone occurred once. The chain is built from TRBV5-5 and TRBJ1-2, with D possibly TRBD1 on 6 matching bases. CDR1 is SGHKS and CDR2 is YYEKEE in the germline V gene (reference sequence). CDR3 size: 14 residues. Trimming removed 2 bases at V and 8 bases at J, with 16 bases between. The DNA of the CDR3 is TGTGCCAGCAGCTTAACGTTCGCTGGGGGCGGCTACACCTTC. This gives the protein CASSLTFAGGGYTF.

The V call is TRBV3-1 (or the pseudogene TRBV3-2), the J call TRBJ1-2; no clear D gene. The CDR3 extends over 15 amino acids. Trimming pared 2 bases from V and 0 bases from J, leaving 10 bases between. Per the germline V gene, CDR1 is LGHDT and CDR2 is YNNKEL (reference sequence). The CDR3 region has the DNA TGTGCCAGCAGCCAACAACAGAGCCCTAACTATGGCTACACCTTC. Translated: CASSQQQSPNYGYTF.

This clone appeared once. The rearrangement uses TRBV28 and TRBJ1-2; maybe TRBD1 (6 bases). Trimming took 7 bases from V and 4 from J, leaving 13 bases between them. CDR3 length: 13 residues. CDR1 and CDR2 (germline): MDHEN, SYDVKM. CDR3 residues: CASTLQGSYGYTF. CDR3 in DNA: TGTGCCAGCACCCTACAGGGTTCCTATGGCTACACCTTC.

The DNA of the CDR3 is TGCGCCAGCAGCGCGGGACAGGTCAATTCACCCCTCCACTTT. Its protein product is CASSAGQVNSPLHF. This sequence joins TRBV5-1 and TRBJ1-6, with 8 bases identical to TRBD1. V lost 4 bases and J lost 7; bases outside the gene matches: 4. This CDR3 spans 14 amino acids. The germline gives CDR1 SGHRS, CDR2 YFSETQ.

This clone was picked up one time. The chain joins TRBV25-1 to TRBJ1-1; 7 bases are shared with TRBD1. Germline loops: CDR1 MGHDK, CDR2 SYGVNS. The V and J ends lost 3 bases and 6 bases, in that order; junction bases with no gene match: 10. The CDR3 loop spans 15 amino acids. The CDR3: CASSEPGTAPPEAFF. Written as DNA, the CDR3 is TGTGCCAGCAGTGAGCCCGGGACAGCTCCCCCTGAAGCTTTCTTT.

The chain joins TRBV27 to TRBJ2-7; TRBD2 matches 11 bases. CDR3 size: 15 residues. Germline CDR1 and CDR2: MNHEY and SMNVEV (reference sequence). After removal of 6 bases from V and 4 bases from J, the junction contained 8 bases not matched to a gene. The DNA for the CDR3 is TGTGCCAGCAGAAAGACTAGCGGGGCAGGGTACGAGCAGTACTTC. Its protein product is CASRKTSGAGYEQYF.